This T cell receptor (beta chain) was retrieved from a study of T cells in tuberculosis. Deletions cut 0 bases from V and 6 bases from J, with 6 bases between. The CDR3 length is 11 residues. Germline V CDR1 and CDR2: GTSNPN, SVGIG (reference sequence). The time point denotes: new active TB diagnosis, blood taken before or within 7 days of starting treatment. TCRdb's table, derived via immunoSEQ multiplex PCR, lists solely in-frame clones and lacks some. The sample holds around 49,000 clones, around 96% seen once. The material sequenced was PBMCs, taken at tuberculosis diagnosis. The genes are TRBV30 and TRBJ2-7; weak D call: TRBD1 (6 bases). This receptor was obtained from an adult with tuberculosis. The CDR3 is CAWSVQGEQYF. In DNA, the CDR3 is TGTGCCTGGAGTGTACAGGGCGAGCAGTACTTC. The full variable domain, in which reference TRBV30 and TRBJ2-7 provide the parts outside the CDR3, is SQTIHQWPATLVQPVGSPLSLECTVEGTSNPNLYWYRQAAGRGLQLLFYSVGIGQISSEVPQNLSASRPQDRQFILSSKKLLLSDSGFYLCAWSVQGEQYFGPGTRLTVT.